The 14 T cell receptor beta chains in this list originate from one sample, sequenced in a study of blood T cell repertoires in COVID-19. Here immunoSEQ multiplex PCR was the method, and the copy in TCRdb shows in-frame clones only, minus some. Found here are 100,000 to 150,000 clones, about nine tenths of them singletons; the top ten hold over 10%. Sequencing was performed on peripheral blood. Receptors were obtained from a woman in her 70s with COVID-19, enrolled during active disease.

This chain uses TRBV29-1 with TRBJ2-3; TRBD2 aligns across 7 bases. There are 14 residues in the CDR3. Germline V gene data show CDR1 as SQVTM and CDR2 as ANQGSEA. V lost 5 bases to trimming and J lost 2 bases; unmatched junction nucleotides: 7. The CDR3 protein is CSVWEGGPTDTQYF. The CDR3 DNA sequence: TGCAGCGTTTGGGAGGGCGGACCCACAGATACGCAGTATTTT.

The chain couples TRBV30 to TRBJ1-5, with D uncertain. V gave up 3 bases and J gave up 2 bases, with 8 bases separating them. Per the germline V gene, CDR1 is GTSNPN and CDR2 is SVGIG (reference sequence). The CDR3 sequence is 13 residues long. The CDR3 sequence is CAWSEGRNQPQHF. In DNA, the CDR3 is TGTGCCTGGAGCGAGGGCCGCAATCAGCCCCAGCATTTT.

V and J are TRBV5-1 and TRBJ1-2; 9 bases agree with TRBD1. V was clipped by 0 bases and J by 0 bases; unmatched bases: 3. CDR1 and CDR2 (germline): SGHRS, YFSETQ. The CDR3 totals 16 residues. Here the CDR3 DNA reads TGCGCCAGCAGCTTGGGGACAGGGGCACCTAACTATGGCTACACCTTC. This encodes CASSLGTGAPNYGYTF.

This chain links TRBV3-1 (or the pseudogene TRBV3-2) with TRBJ2-7; 7 bases agree with TRBD2. The CDR3 extends over 17 amino acids. In germline, CDR1 is LGHDT, CDR2 YNNKEL (reference sequence). J was trimmed by 4 bases and V by 4 bases; bases with no gene match: 16. Here the CDR3 DNA reads TGTGCCAGCAGCCTAATTACCGCCGGGGCTAGCGGTTACGAGCAGTACTTC. Amino acids: CASSLITAGASGYEQYF.

V usage is TRBV3-1 (or the pseudogene TRBV3-2) and J usage is TRBJ1-2; D unresolved. Deletions cut 6 bases from V and 0 bases from J, with 14 bases between. The germline gives CDR1 LGHDT, CDR2 YNNKEL (reference sequence). The CDR3 covers 15 residues. The CDR3 is CASSLRGSSNYGYTF. As DNA, the CDR3 is TGTGCCAGCAGTCTCCGTGGCAGTTCTAACTATGGCTACACCTTC.

V and J are TRBV24-1 and TRBJ1-5; D is unresolved. CDR3 length: 14 amino acids. Germline CDR1 KGHDR, CDR2 SFDVKD. V lost 6 bases to trimming and J lost 3 bases, with 11 bases between them. The CDR3 loop reads CATSSDKSNQPQHF. The CDR3 DNA is TGTGCCACCAGTTCTGACAAATCCAATCAGCCCCAGCATTTT.

This clone was seen more than once but under ten times. V and J are TRBV6-5 and TRBJ2-1; D possibly corresponds to TRBD1 (5 bases). The length of the CDR3 is 14 residues. Germline CDR1 is MNHEY and CDR2 is SVGAGI. Between the trimmed V and J ends, which lost 7 bases and 5 bases, there was a span of 15 bases. The CDR3 reads CASKAGPNNNEQFF. The CDR3 DNA sequence: TGTGCCAGCAAAGCAGGGCCGAACAACAATGAGCAGTTCTTC.

This clone was found a few times. The chain uses TRBV10-3 and TRBJ2-1; TRBD1 is a possible D gene (5 bases). Germline CDR1 ENHRY, CDR2 SYGVKD. The V end lost 4 bases, the J end lost 10 bases, and 14 bases lay between the germline ends. The CDR3 has 13 amino acids. CDR3 nucleotides: TGTGCCATCAGTGCGAGCAGGGTAGGAGAGCAGTTCTTC. This gives the protein CAISASRVGEQFF.

V is TRBV5-1 and J is TRBJ1-6; 9 bases are a match to TRBD1. This CDR3 has 16 residues. Germline V lookup: CDR1 SGHRS, CDR2 YFSETQ. V gave up 2 bases and J gave up 5 bases; unmatched junction bases: 5. CDR3 sequence reads: CASSFTGGLNNSPLHF. The CDR3 bases are TGCGCCAGCAGCTTTACAGGGGGCTTGAATAATTCACCCCTCCACTTT.

The chain recombines TRBV18 with TRBJ2-1; D remains unclear. V lost 6 bases, J lost 9 bases, and 9 bases lay in between. Germline lookup yields CDR1 KGHSH and CDR2 LQKENI. This CDR3 comprises 11 residues. The CDR3 DNA reads TGTGCCAGCTCCCCTGACATTGAGCAGTTCTTC. Its translation is CASSPDIEQFF. Using reference TRBV18 and TRBJ2-1 for the parts outside the CDR3, the full variable domain is NAGVMQNPRHLVRRRGQEARLRCSPMKGHSHVYWYRQLPEEGLKFMVYLQKENIIDESGMPKERFSAEFPKEGPSILRIQQVVRGDSAAYFCASSPDIEQFFGPGTRLTVL.

The rearrangement joins TRBV7-9 to TRBJ1-5, with TRBD1 matching 10 bases. J gave up 4 bases and V 5 bases, and 5 bases lay outside the gene matches. The germline V gene encodes CDR1 SEHNR and CDR2 FQNEAQ (reference sequence). The CDR3 runs 15 residues. The CDR3 region has the DNA TGTGCCAGCAGCCACGACAGGGGGCCAAATCAGCCCCAGCATTTT. It translates to CASSHDRGPNQPQHF.

The chain links TRBV7-2 to TRBJ1-6; no definite D call. Trimming shortened V by 8 bases and J by 8 bases, and 22 bases separated the two germline ends. Germline V gives CDR1 SGHTA, CDR2 FQGNSA. The CDR3 spans 16 residues. In nucleotides, the CDR3 is TGTGCCAGCTCCCGGACGGGGATGTTTGAGTATTCACCCCTCCACTTT. Translating gives CASSRTGMFEYSPLHF.

This chain connects TRBV28 to TRBJ1-5; D remains ambiguous. This CDR3 has 11 residues. The germline CDR1 and CDR2 sequences are MDHEN and SYDVKM. V lost 10 bases to trimming and J lost 9 bases, with 13 bases between them. Written as DNA, the CDR3 is TGTGCCACAGCCCGCGCAGGGCCCCAGCATTTT. As protein: CATARAGPQHF.

This clone appeared a few times. The rearrangement uses TRBV3-1 (or the pseudogene TRBV3-2) and TRBJ1-6; weak D call: TRBD1 (6 bases). V dropped 5 bases and J dropped 6 bases, with 17 bases sitting between them. The CDR3 has 16 amino acids. Per the germline V gene, CDR1 is LGHDT and CDR2 is YNNKEL (reference sequence). Written as DNA, the CDR3 is TGTGCCAGCAGCGAGGTGGGTGGGACACCTAATTCACCCCTCCACTTT. Its translation is CASSEVGGTPNSPLHF.